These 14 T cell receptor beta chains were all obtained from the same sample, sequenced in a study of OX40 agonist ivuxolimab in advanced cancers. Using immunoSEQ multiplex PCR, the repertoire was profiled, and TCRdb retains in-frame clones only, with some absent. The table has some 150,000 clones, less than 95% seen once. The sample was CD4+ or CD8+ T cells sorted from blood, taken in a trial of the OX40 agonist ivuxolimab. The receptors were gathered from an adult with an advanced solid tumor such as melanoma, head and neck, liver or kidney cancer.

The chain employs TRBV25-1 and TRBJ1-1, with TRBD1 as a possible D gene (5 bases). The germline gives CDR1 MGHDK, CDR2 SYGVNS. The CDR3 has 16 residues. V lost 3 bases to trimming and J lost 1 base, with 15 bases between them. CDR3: CASSDHPTGGNTEAFF. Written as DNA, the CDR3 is TGTGCCAGCAGTGATCACCCCACCGGGGGGAACACTGAAGCTTTCTTT.

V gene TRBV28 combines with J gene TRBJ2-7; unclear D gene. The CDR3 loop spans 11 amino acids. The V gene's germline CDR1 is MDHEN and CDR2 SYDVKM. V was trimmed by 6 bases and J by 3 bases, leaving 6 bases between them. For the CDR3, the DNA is TGTGCCAGCAGATACAGCTACGAGCAGTACTTC. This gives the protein CASRYSYEQYF.

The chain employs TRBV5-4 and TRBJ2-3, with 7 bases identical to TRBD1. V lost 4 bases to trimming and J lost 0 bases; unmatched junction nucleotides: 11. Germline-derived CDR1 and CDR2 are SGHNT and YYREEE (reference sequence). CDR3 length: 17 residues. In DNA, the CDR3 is TGTGCCAGCAGCCAACCGGGCGCACAGGGGAGCACAGATACGCAGTATTTT. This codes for CASSQPGAQGSTDTQYF.

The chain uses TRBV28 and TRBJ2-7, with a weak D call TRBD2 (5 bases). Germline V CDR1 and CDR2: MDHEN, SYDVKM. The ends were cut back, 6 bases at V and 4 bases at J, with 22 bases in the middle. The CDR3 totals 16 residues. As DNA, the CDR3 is TGTGCCAGCAGCTCCTTGTACGGCGACTATAGGTACGAGCAGTACTTC. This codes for CASSSLYGDYRYEQYF. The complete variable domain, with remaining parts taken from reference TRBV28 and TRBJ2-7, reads DVKVTQSSRYLVKRTGEKVFLECVQDMDHENMFWYRQDPGLGLRLIYFSYDVKMKEKGDIPEGYSVSREKKERFSLILESASTNQTSMYLCASSSLYGDYRYEQYFGPGTRLTVT.

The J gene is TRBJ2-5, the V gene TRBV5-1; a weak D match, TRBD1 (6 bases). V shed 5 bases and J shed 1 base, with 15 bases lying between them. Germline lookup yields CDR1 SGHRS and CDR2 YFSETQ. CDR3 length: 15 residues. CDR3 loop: CASSSLQGLQETQYF. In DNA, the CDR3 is TGCGCCAGCAGTTCCTTACAGGGCCTCCAAGAGACCCAGTACTTC.

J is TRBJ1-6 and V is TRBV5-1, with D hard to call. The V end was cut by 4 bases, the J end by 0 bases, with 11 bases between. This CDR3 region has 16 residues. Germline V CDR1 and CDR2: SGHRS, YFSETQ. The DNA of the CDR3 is TGCGCCAGCAGCCCTCGGGGAAGCTCCTATAATTCACCCCTCCACTTT. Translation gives CASSPRGSSYNSPLHF.

This chain's CDR3 is CASSYYGPGEQYF. The CDR3 DNA sequence: TGTGCCAGCAGTTATTATGGCCCGGGAGAACAGTATTTT. The J gene is TRBJ2-3, the V gene TRBV6-6, with D possibly being TRBD2 (6 bases). V was pared by 3 bases and J by 12 bases, with 16 bases between. CDR3 length equals 13 residues. Per germline, CDR1 MNHNY and CDR2 SVGAGI (reference sequence).

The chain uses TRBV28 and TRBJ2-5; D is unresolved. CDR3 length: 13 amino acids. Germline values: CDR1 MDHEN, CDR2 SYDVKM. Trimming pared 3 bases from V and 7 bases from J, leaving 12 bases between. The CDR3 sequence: CASSLEPVGTQYF. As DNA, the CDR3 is TGTGCCAGCAGTTTGGAACCAGTCGGGACCCAGTACTTC.

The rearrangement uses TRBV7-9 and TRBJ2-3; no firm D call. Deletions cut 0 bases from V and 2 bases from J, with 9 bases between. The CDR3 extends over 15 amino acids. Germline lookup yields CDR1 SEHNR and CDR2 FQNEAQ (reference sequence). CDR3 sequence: CASSLAHGNTDTQYF. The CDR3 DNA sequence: TGTGCCAGCAGCTTAGCCCATGGGAACACAGATACGCAGTATTTT. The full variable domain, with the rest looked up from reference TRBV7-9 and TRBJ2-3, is DTGVSQNPRHKITKRGQNVTFRCDPISEHNRLYWYRQTLGQGPEFLTYFQNEAQLEKSRLLSDRFSAERPKGSFSTLEIQRTEQGDSAMYLCASSLAHGNTDTQYFGPGTRLTVL.

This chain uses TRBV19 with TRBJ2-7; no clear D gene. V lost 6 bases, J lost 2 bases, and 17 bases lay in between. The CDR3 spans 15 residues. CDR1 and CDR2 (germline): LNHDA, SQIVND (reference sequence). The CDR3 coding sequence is TGTGCCAGTAGCACCGCCGGCCTGGGAACCTACGAGCAGTACTTC. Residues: CASSTAGLGTYEQYF.

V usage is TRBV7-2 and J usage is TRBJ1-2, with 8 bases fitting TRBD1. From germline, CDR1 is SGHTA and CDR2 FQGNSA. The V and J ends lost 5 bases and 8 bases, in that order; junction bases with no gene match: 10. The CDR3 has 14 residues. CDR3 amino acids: CASSHSGTGGGYTF. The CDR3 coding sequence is TGTGCCAGCAGCCACTCAGGGACAGGAGGAGGCTACACCTTC.

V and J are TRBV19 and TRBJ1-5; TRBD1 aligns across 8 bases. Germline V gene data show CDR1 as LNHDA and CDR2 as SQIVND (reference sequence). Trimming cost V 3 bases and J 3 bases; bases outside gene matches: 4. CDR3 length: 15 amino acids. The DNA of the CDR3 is TGTGCCAGTAGTATTTCCAGGGGGCCCAATCAGCCCCAGCATTTT. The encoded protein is CASSISRGPNQPQHF.

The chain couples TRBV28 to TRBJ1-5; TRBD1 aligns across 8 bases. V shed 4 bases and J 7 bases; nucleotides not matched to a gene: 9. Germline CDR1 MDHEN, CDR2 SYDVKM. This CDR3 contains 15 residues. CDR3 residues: CASSSGQVIFQPQHF. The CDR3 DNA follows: TGTGCCAGCAGTTCGGGACAGGTCATTTTCCAGCCCCAGCATTTT.

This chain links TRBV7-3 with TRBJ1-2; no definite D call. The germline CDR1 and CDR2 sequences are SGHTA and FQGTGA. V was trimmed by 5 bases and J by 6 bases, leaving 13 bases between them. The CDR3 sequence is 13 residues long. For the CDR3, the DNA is TGTGCCAGCAGCCCCGGTGCGGTTGATGGCTACACCTTC. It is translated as CASSPGAVDGYTF.